The TCR beta chain under discussion was sequenced for a study of blood T cell repertoires in COVID-19. Study details: Collection of acute and convalescent COVID-19 samples took place in the United States, Italy and Spain. From T cells, B-cell-depleted T cells, or PBMCs came the material, which was cDNA or gDNA.

Method: immunoSEQ multiplex PCR; TCRdb's copy keeps in-frame clones and lacks some. The sample carries 60,000 to 85,000 clones, approximately 79% recorded once. The CDR3 sequence is 14 residues long. CDR1 and CDR2 from the germline V gene are MNHEY and SVGAGI. Trimming left V 5 bases short and J 2 bases short, with 10 bases between. The sequence was obtained from a human donor with acute or convalescent COVID-19. The donor label of this sample is uncertain. The rearrangement joins TRBV6-5 to TRBJ1-3, with a tentative D call TRBD1 (5 bases). The sequencing sample was made of peripheral blood. In DNA form, the CDR3 reads TGTGCCAGCAGTCCCGGCAGGGCTGGAAACACCATATATTTT. The encoded protein is CASSPGRAGNTIYF.